This T cell receptor (beta chain) stems from a study of T cell responses to AZD1222 COVID-19 vaccine. As regards this clone: Its antigen is unknown.

Data came from immunoSEQ multiplex PCR; TCRdb stores just in-frame clones and leaves some out. This sample yields 200,000 or so clones, of which approximately 93% are seen a single time; more than 0.8% belongs to the top ten. The V end lost 1 base, the J end lost 10 bases, and 8 bases lay between the germline ends. The CDR3 loop spans 12 amino acids. Study-level points and caveats: Compared with day 0, the breadth and depth of the Spike-specific TCR repertoire rose significantly after two doses of AZD1222. With dominance at 160-218 and 743-854, vaccine-associated CD4 TCRs spanned spike. The sample set comprised mostly white British donors with more females, and clonal diversity was possibly underestimated. Only a handful of AZD1222 recipients, more than five in all, had baseline seropositivity.

The sequence was obtained from an adult who received the AZD1222 COVID-19 vaccine. The gene calls are TRBV12-3 or TRBV12-4 and TRBJ2-1, with D perhaps TRBD2 (6 bases). Sample: peripheral blood, taken 28 days after the second AZD1222 dose. The CDR3 spells CASSLGGIEQFF. The CDR3 DNA reads as TGTGCCAGCAGTTTAGGCGGGATCGAGCAGTTCTTC.